This is a list of T cell receptor beta chains from one sample in a study of OX40 agonist ivuxolimab in advanced cancers. Only in-frame clones appear in the TCRdb table, and some are missing; sequencing was by immunoSEQ multiplex PCR. Of 66,000 or so clones listed, under 90% were seen once; the top ten hold more than 0.4%. Sample: CD4+ or CD8+ T cells sorted from blood, taken in a trial of the OX40 agonist ivuxolimab. The receptors stem from an adult with an advanced solid tumor such as melanoma, head and neck, liver or kidney cancer. Each CDR3 is given with its conserved first and last residue. The order of the fields is J gene, D gene, V gene, clone size, CDR3 protein, CDR3 DNA. D genes are given only for firm matches. Only some rows state a clone size, as once, few, many or a class for expanded clones.

TRBJ2-5,NA,TRBV19,NA,CASSPRQVQETQYF,TGTGCCAGTAGTCCCAGACAGGTCCAAGAGACCCAGTACTTC
TRBJ1-5,NA,TRBV7-2,few,CASSLSPSRPQHF,TGTGCCAGCAGCTTATCTCCATCCAGGCCCCAGCATTTT
TRBJ1-5,NA,TRBV19,NA,CASSLTAHSNQPQHF,TGTGCCAGTAGCCTGACAGCCCATAGCAATCAGCCCCAGCATTTT
TRBJ2-3,TRBD2,TRBV29-1,once,CSVEVGLALRNTQYF,TGCAGCGTTGAAGTGGGACTAGCGCTCAGAAATACGCAGTATTTT
TRBJ2-2,TRBD2,TRBV5-1,NA,CASSVGLAANTGELFF,TGCGCCAGCAGCGTCGGACTAGCGGCGAACACCGGGGAGCTGTTTTTT
TRBJ2-7,TRBD2,TRBV7-7,NA,CASSLAAGGGYEQYF,TGTGCCAGCAGCTTAGCTGCGGGAGGCGGCTACGAGCAGTACTTC
TRBJ1-1,NA,TRBV18,NA,CASSPYRGDTEAFF,TGTGCCAGCTCACCATATAGGGGAGACACTGAAGCTTTCTTT
TRBJ2-1,TRBD2,TRBV2,once,CASSGGLAGANEQFF,TGTGCCAGCAGTGGTGGACTAGCGGGAGCGAATGAGCAGTTCTTC
TRBJ1-2,NA,TRBV2,NA,CASSEDRRSYGYTF,TGTGCCAGCAGTGAAGACCGGCGAAGCTATGGCTACACCTTC
TRBJ2-5,TRBD2,TRBV15,NA,CATSRRLAEQETQYF,TGTGCCACCAGCAGACGACTAGCGGAACAAGAGACCCAGTACTTC
TRBJ1-3,NA,TRBV4-1,NA,CASSQALRNTIYF,TGCGCCAGCAGCCAAGCGCTCAGAAACACCATATATTTT
TRBJ2-7,TRBD2,TRBV14,few,CASSQGLAGAGYEQYF,TGTGCCAGCAGCCAAGGCCTAGCGGGAGCCGGCTACGAGCAGTACTTC
TRBJ2-3,TRBD2,TRBV30,once,CACILAGNTDTQYF,TGTGCCTGTATACTAGCGGGCAACACAGATACGCAGTATTTT
TRBJ2-3,NA,TRBV6-4,few,CASSQVLFTDTQYF,TGTGCCAGCAGCCAGGTCCTTTTCACAGATACGCAGTATTTT
TRBJ2-7,NA,TRBV7-2,few,CASSSNSPYEQYF,TGTGCCAGCAGCTCAAATTCTCCCTACGAGCAGTACTTC
TRBJ2-2,NA,TRBV18,NA,CASSPPSNTGELFF,TGTGCCAGCTCACCTCCCTCTAACACCGGGGAGCTGTTTTTT
TRBJ2-3,TRBD1,TRBV4-3,NA,CASSLAGGGTDTQYF,TGCGCCAGCAGCCTCGCAGGGGGAGGCACAGATACGCAGTATTTT
TRBJ1-2,TRBD1,TRBV10-2,few,CASSEDREGGYTF,TGCGCCAGCAGTGAGGACAGGGAGGGTGGCTACACCTTC
TRBJ1-5,TRBD1,TRBV19,NA,CASSHRQGISNQPQHF,TGTGCCAGTAGTCATCGACAGGGGATTAGCAATCAGCCCCAGCATTTT
TRBJ1-4,TRBD1,TRBV19,NA,CASSMDSGTGGKKLFF,TGTGCCAGTAGTATGGACTCCGGGACAGGGGGAAAAAAACTGTTTTTT
TRBJ1-2,NA,TRBV10-3,NA,CAISGGVLGYGYTF,TGTGCCATCAGTGGAGGGGTCCTAGGCTATGGCTACACCTTC
TRBJ1-1,NA,TRBV5-1,NA,CASSYSGPDTEAFF,TGCGCCAGCAGTTACTCAGGTCCCGACACTGAAGCTTTCTTT
TRBJ2-5,TRBD2,TRBV29-1,NA,CSVAETSGSPAQQETQYF,TGCAGCGTTGCTGAGACTAGCGGGAGCCCCGCCCAACAAGAGACCCAGTACTTC
TRBJ2-3,NA,TRBV11-3,NA,CASSLTEADTQYF,TGTGCCAGCAGCTTAACGGAGGCAGATACGCAGTATTTT
TRBJ2-2,TRBD2,TRBV11-2,once,CASSLVRGRFGGELFF,TGTGCCAGCAGCTTAGTACGCGGGAGATTCGGCGGGGAGCTGTTTTTT
TRBJ2-5,TRBD2,TRBV5-4,NA,CASSPRTSGRREETQYF,TGTGCCAGCAGCCCAAGGACTAGCGGGAGAAGGGAAGAGACCCAGTACTTC
TRBJ2-5,TRBD1,TRBV27,once,CASSFNTGGSETQYF,TGTGCCAGCAGTTTCAACACAGGGGGGAGTGAGACCCAGTACTTC
TRBJ2-5,TRBD2,TRBV10-3,NA,CAICSGVQETQYF,TGTGCCATTTGTAGCGGGGTCCAAGAGACCCAGTACTTC
TRBJ2-1,TRBD2,TRBV7-6,NA,CATSGGAYNEQFF,TGTGCCACCTCGGGGGGGGCCTACAATGAGCAGTTCTTC
TRBJ2-2,NA,TRBV11-2,NA,CASKQVDTGELFF,TGTGCCAGCAAACAGGTGGACACCGGGGAGCTGTTTTTT
TRBJ2-1,NA,TRBV5-1,NA,CASSLAQQGLRAYNEQFF,TGCGCCAGCAGCTTGGCCCAGCAGGGGCTAAGGGCCTACAATGAGCAGTTCTTC
TRBJ1-2,TRBD1,TRBV7-2,NA,CASSLTGGDGYTF,TGTGCCAGCAGCTTGACAGGGGGGGATGGCTACACCTTC
TRBJ2-3,TRBD2,TRBV7-2,NA,CASSLAWREGDTQYF,TGTGCCAGCAGCTTAGCGTGGCGGGAGGGAGATACGCAGTATTTT
TRBJ2-5,TRBD2,TRBV4-3,NA,CASSQYSSGRVGETQYF,TGCGCCAGCAGCCAATACTCTAGCGGGAGGGTGGGCGAGACCCAGTACTTC
TRBJ1-3,NA,TRBV18,NA,CASSPAGATGNTIYF,TGTGCCAGCTCACCAGCCGGGGCAACTGGAAACACCATATATTTT
TRBJ1-1,TRBD1,TRBV30,few,CACYRGNTEAFF,TGTGCCTGCTACAGGGGGAACACTGAAGCTTTCTTT
TRBJ2-7,NA,TRBV5-6,NA,CASSLEGWREQYF,TGTGCCAGCAGCTTGGAGGGGTGGAGGGAGCAGTACTTC
TRBJ2-1,NA,TRBV5-4,NA,CASSLVRANEQFF,TGTGCCAGCAGCTTGGTCAGGGCCAATGAGCAGTTCTTC
TRBJ2-3,NA,TRBV13,NA,CASSLDQKDTQYF,TGTGCCAGCAGCTTGGACCAGAAGGATACGCAGTATTTT
TRBJ1-3,TRBD1,TRBV28,NA,CASSWSQGAQSGNTIYF,TGTGCCAGCAGTTGGTCACAGGGGGCTCAGTCTGGAAACACCATATATTTT
TRBJ2-5,NA,TRBV5-1,NA,CASSLNRRSEETQYF,TGCGCCAGCAGCTTGAACAGGAGGAGTGAAGAGACCCAGTACTTC
TRBJ2-5,NA,TRBV11-2,NA,CASSLLALETQYF,TGTGCCAGCAGCTTACTAGCTTTGGAGACCCAGTACTTC
TRBJ2-4,NA,TRBV19,NA,CARAKREYF,TGTGCCAGAGCGAAAAGGGAGTACTTC
TRBJ2-1,NA,TRBV7-9,NA,CASLRSYNEQFF,TGTGCCAGCCTTCGGAGCTACAATGAGCAGTTCTTC
TRBJ1-1,NA,TRBV5-3,NA,CASSQEVRTEAFF,TGTGCCAGCAGCCAGGAGGTGAGGACTGAAGCTTTCTTT
TRBJ1-1,NA,TRBV5-4,NA,CASSIGRPGNTEAFF,TGTGCCAGCAGCATAGGGAGACCCGGGAACACTGAAGCTTTCTTT
TRBJ2-3,TRBD1,TRBV6-5,NA,CSTTGTGTDTQYF,TGTTCTACGACCGGGACAGGGACAGATACGCAGTATTTT
TRBJ2-7,NA,TRBV11-2,NA,CASSFRQGPTYEQYF,TGTGCCAGCAGCTTTAGGCAGGGCCCAACCTACGAGCAGTACTTC
TRBJ2-7,NA,TRBV30,NA,CAWNWGDIYSYEQYF,TGTGCCTGGAATTGGGGTGACATCTACTCGTACGAGCAGTACTTC